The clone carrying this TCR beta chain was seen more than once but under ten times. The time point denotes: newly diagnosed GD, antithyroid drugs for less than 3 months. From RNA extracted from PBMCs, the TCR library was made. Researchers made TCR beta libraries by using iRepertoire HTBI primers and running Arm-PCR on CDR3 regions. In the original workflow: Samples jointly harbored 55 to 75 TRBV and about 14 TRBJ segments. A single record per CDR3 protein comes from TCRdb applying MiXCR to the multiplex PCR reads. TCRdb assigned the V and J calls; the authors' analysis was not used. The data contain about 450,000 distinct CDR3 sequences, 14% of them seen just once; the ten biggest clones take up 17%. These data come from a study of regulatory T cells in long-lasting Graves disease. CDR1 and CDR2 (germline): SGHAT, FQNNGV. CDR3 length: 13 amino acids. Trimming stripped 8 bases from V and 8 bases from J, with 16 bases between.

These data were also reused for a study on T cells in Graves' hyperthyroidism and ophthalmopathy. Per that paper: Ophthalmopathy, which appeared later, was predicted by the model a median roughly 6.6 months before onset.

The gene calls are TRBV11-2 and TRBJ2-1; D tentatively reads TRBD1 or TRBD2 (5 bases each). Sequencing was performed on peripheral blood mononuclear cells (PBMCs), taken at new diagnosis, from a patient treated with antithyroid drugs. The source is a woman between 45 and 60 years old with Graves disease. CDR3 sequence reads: CASRRDPVYEQFF. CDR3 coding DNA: TGTGCCAGCCGCCGGGACCCCGTCTATGAGCAGTTCTTC.